The 14 T cell receptor beta chains given below trace back to one sample, sequenced in a study of monozygotic twins with inflammatory bowel disease. TCRdb re-called the 5' RACE reads and gives one entry per CDR3 protein, without DNA. Its table records about 330,000 distinct CDR3 sequences. The sequenced sample consisted of blood. The receptor source for this set is a human donor with ulcerative colitis or Crohn's disease, or a healthy co-twin of an affected twin (not recorded which).

The gene calls are TRBV9 and TRBJ2-3; with no DNA, the TCRdb D assignment of TRBD2 cannot be verified. The germline V gene encodes CDR1 SGDLS and CDR2 YYNGEE. This CDR3 has 15 amino acids. CDR3 sequence: CASSGSGTNTDTQYF.

The rearrangement links TRBV20-1 to TRBJ2-2; the D gene TCRdb calls, TRBD1, cannot be checked with no DNA. Germline CDR1 DFQATT, CDR2 SNEGSKA (reference sequence). The CDR3 contains 14 residues. The CDR3 spells CSARPGTGTGELFF.

The chain links TRBV7-9 to TRBJ1-2; TCRdb's D call of TRBD1 is untestable without DNA. The CDR3 is 15 amino acids. Germline V gene lookup returns CDR1 SEHNR and CDR2 FQNEAQ (reference sequence). The chain's CDR3 is CATESPPAVNYGYTF. The variable domain in full, with the rest retrieved from reference TRBV7-9 and TRBJ1-2, is DTGVSQNPRHKITKRGQNVTFRCDPISEHNRLYWYRQTLGQGPEFLTYFQNEAQLEKSRLLSDRFSAERPKGSFSTLEIQRTEQGDSAMYLCATESPPAVNYGYTFGSGTRLTVV.

The chain couples TRBV5-1 to TRBJ1-1; lacking DNA, the TRBD1 call made by TCRdb goes unchecked. CDR1 is SGHRS, CDR2 YFSETQ, per germline. This CDR3 comprises 15 residues. The CDR3 sequence: CASSRGAGDNTEAFF. Looking up the rest from reference TRBV5-1 and TRBJ1-1 gives the full variable domain: KAGVTQTPRYLIKTRGQQVTLSCSPISGHRSVSWYQQTPGQGLQFLFEYFSETQRNKGNFPGRFSGRQFSNSRSEMNVSTLELGDSALYLCASSRGAGDNTEAFFGQGTRLTVV.

The rearrangement uses TRBV6-5 and TRBJ2-3; as DNA is missing, the TRBD1 call by TCRdb cannot be tested. Germline V CDR1 and CDR2: MNHEY, SVGAGI. The CDR3 consists of 15 residues. The CDR3 loop reads CASSYPRGPSDTQYF.

This chain connects TRBV7-9 to TRBJ1-4; TCRdb's assignment of TRBD1 cannot be checked, as there is no DNA. Per germline, CDR1 SEHNR and CDR2 FQNEAQ (reference sequence). CDR3 length equals 14 residues. CDR3 in amino acids: CASSHTGDNEKLFF.

The chain has TRBV20-1 and TRBJ2-7; TCRdb reports TRBD2, a call that lacks DNA to check it against. The CDR3 is 16 residues long. Germline loops: CDR1 DFQATT, CDR2 SNEGSKA (reference sequence). The CDR3 spells CSAEDSGRRRPYKQYF.

The chain uses TRBV5-1 and TRBJ2-7; no DNA is available, so the TRBD2 call from TCRdb remains unchecked. CDR3 length equals 16 residues. In germline, CDR1 is SGHRS, CDR2 YFSETQ. The chain's CDR3 is CASSPGLAGGSYEQYF.

V usage is TRBV28 and J usage is TRBJ2-2. The CDR3 consists of 14 residues. Germline V gene lookup returns CDR1 MDHEN and CDR2 SYDVKM. The CDR3 spells CASSTTESTGELFF.

The chain carries TRBV4-2 and TRBJ2-7; TCRdb calls TRBD1, which cannot be checked without DNA. CDR3 length equals 16 residues. The germline V gene has CDR1 LGHNA and CDR2 YNFKEQ. CDR3 residues: CASSQPTQGLVYEQYF.

The rearrangement links TRBV3-1 to TRBJ1-6. CDR1 is LGHDT, CDR2 YNNKEL, per germline (reference sequence). The CDR3 is made up of 13 amino acids. CDR3 residues: CASSQRVNSPLHF.

The chain has TRBV3-1 and TRBJ1-2. The CDR3 is 14 residues long. Germline loops: CDR1 LGHDT, CDR2 YNNKEL (reference sequence). CDR3 residues: CASSQDPLNYGYSF.

The chain has TRBV15 and TRBJ1-5. The CDR3 contains 15 residues. Per germline, CDR1 LNHNV and CDR2 YYDKDF (reference sequence). This CDR3 reads CATSVRPLPNQPQHF.

The chain is built from TRBV5-1 and TRBJ2-2; without DNA, the TCRdb call of TRBD2 cannot be checked. Per germline, CDR1 SGHRS and CDR2 YFSETQ. The CDR3 consists of 15 residues. CDR3 region: CASSLAEGLPGELFF.